This T cell receptor beta chain was identified during a study of T cell responses to AZD1222 COVID-19 vaccine. Measured with immunoSEQ multiplex PCR; TCRdb has only the in-frame clones, and not every one. The table shows under 150,000 clones, with around nine tenths occurring only once. With regard to this clone: Its target is unknown.

The germline V gene encodes CDR1 LNHNV and CDR2 YYDKDF (reference sequence). Trimming removed 2 bases at V and 9 bases at J, with 14 bases between. The CDR3 has 14 amino acids. The study, taken as a whole, reports: Only a handful of AZD1222 recipients tested seropositive at baseline.

The chain has TRBV15 and TRBJ2-1, with TRBD2 as a possible D gene (5 bases). The TCR comes from an adult in good health. Sequences were derived from peripheral blood, sampled on day 0 of AZD1222 vaccination. The CDR3 DNA reads TGTGCCACCAGCAGACAAGCGGCGCTGGGTGAGCAGTTCTTC. The encoded protein is CATSRQAALGEQFF.